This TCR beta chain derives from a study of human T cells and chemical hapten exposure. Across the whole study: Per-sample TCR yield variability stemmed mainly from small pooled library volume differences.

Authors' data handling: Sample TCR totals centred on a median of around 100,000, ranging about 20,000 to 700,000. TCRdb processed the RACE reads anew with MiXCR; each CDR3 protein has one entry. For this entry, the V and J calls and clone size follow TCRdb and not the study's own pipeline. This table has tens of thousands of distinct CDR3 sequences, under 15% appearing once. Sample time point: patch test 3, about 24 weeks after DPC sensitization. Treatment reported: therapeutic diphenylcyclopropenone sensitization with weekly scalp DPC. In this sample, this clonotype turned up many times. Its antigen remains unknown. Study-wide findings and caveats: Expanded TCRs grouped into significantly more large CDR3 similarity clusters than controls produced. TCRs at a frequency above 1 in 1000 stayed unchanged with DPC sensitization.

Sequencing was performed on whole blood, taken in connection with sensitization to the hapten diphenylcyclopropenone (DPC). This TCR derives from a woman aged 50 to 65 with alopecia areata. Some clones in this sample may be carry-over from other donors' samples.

CDR3 region: CAISVQDPHTDTQYF. CDR3 nucleotides: TGTGCCATCAGTGTTCAGGACCCGCACACAGATACGCAGTATTTT. V gene TRBV10-3 combines with J gene TRBJ2-3; no definite D call. The CDR3 has 15 amino acids. The germline CDR1 and CDR2 sequences are ENHRY and SYGVKD. The V end was cut by 4 bases, the J end by 2 bases, with 13 bases between.